The 2 T cell receptor beta chains given below trace back to one sample, sequenced in a study of blood T cell repertoires in COVID-19. Method: immunoSEQ multiplex PCR; TCRdb's copy keeps in-frame clones and lacks some. The data show 20,000 to 25,000 clones, roughly 84% seen once. Sequencing used peripheral blood. The source is a man aged 40-49 years with acute or convalescent COVID-19.

The table lists this clone with a count of one. The rearrangement links TRBV6-1 to TRBJ2-1, with D possibly matching TRBD2 (6 bases). Per the germline V gene, CDR1 is MNHNS and CDR2 is SASEGT. Trimming cost V 1 base and J 10 bases, with 11 bases left between them. The CDR3 extends over 13 amino acids. The CDR3 loop is CASSEGLGREQFF. The CDR3 DNA is TGTGCCAGCAGTGAAGGGTTAGGGAGGGAGCAGTTCTTC.

The rearrangement uses TRBV27 and TRBJ1-5; D is undetermined. The CDR3 is 14 residues long. V was pared by 5 bases and J by 7 bases, with 15 bases between. Germline CDR1 MNHEY, CDR2 SMNVEV (reference sequence). CDR3: CASSLEGVGQPQHF. CDR3 DNA sequence: TGTGCCAGCAGTCTGGAGGGAGTCGGGCAGCCCCAGCATTTT.